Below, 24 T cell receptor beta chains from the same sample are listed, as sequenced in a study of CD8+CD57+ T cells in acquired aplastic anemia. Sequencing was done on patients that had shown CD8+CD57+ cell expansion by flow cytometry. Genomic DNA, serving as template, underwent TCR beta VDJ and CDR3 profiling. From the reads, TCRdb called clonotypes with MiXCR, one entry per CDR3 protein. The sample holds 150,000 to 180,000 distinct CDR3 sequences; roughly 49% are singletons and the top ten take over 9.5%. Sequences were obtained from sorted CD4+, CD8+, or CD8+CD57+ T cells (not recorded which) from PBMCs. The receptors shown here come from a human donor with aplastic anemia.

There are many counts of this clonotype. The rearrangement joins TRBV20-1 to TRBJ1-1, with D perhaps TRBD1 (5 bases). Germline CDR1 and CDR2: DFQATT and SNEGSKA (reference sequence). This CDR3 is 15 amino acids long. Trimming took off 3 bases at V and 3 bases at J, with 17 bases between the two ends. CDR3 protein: CSASGGSVLDTEAFF. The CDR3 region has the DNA TGCAGTGCTAGCGGGGGGTCCGTATTAGACACTGAAGCTTTCTTT.

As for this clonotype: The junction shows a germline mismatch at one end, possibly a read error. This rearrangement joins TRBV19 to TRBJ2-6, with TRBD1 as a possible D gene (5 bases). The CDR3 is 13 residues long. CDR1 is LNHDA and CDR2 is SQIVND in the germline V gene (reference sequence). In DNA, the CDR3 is TGTGCCAGTACCATCTATGGGGCCAGCGTCCTGACTTTC. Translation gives CASTIYGASVLTF.

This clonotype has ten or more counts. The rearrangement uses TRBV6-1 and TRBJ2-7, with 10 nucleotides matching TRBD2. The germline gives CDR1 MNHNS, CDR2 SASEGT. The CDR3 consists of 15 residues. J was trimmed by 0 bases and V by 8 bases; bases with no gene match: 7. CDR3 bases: TGTGCCAGCGCTAGCGGGGGCCTCAGCTCCTACGAGCAGTACTTC. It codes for CASASGGLSSYEQYF.

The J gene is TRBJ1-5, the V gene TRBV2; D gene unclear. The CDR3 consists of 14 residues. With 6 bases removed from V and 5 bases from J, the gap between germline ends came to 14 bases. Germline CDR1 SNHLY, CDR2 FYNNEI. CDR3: CASSVGLSYQPQHF. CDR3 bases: TGTGCCAGCAGCGTTGGACTTTCATATCAGCCCCAGCATTTT.

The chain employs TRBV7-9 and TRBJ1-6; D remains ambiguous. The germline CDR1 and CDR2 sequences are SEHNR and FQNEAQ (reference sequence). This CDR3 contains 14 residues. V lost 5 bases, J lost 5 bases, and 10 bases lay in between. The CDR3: CASSQRLHNSPLHF. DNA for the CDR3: TGTGCCAGCAGCCAGCGACTCCATAATTCACCCCTCCACTTT.

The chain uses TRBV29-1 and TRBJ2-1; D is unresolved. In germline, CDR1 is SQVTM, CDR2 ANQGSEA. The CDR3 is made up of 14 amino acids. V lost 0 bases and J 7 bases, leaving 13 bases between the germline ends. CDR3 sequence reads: CSVEDLYGRNEQFF. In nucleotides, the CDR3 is TGCAGCGTTGAAGATCTGTACGGTCGGAATGAGCAGTTCTTC.

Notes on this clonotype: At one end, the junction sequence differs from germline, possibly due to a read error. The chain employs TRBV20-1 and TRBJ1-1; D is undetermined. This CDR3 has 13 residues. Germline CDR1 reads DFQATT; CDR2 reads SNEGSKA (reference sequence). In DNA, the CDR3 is TGCAGTGCTAGAGGCCAGGTGAACACTGAAGCCTTCTTT. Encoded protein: CSARGQVNTEAFF.

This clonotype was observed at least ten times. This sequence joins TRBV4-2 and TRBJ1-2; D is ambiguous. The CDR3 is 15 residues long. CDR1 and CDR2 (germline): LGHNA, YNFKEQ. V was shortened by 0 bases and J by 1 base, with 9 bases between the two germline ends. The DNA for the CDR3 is TGTGCCAGCAGCCAAGAGGACCACCTTAACTATGGCTACACCTTC. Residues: CASSQEDHLNYGYTF.

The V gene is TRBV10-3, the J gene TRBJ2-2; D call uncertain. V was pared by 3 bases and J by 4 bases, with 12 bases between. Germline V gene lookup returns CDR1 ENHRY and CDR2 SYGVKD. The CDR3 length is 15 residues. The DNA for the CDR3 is TGTGCCATCAGTGATATATTGGCTCTCACCGGGGAGCTGTTTTTT. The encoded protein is CAISDILALTGELFF.

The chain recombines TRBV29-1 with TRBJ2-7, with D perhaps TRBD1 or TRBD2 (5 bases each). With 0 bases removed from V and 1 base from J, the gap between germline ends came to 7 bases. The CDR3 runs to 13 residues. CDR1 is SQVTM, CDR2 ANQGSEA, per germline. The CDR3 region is CSVEDEGSYEQYF. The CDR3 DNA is TGCAGCGTTGAAGATGAGGGGTCCTACGAGCAGTACTTC.

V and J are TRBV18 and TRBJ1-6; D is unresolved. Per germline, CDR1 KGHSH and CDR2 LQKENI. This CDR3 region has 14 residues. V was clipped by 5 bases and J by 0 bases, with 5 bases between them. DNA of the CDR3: TGTGCCAGCTCAGACCGCTCCTATAATTCACCCCTCCACTTT. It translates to CASSDRSYNSPLHF.

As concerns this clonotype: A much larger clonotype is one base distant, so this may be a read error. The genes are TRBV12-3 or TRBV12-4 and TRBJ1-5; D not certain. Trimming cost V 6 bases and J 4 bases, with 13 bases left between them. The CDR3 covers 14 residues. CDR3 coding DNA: TGTGCCAGCAGGCCTTCAGTGATGAATCAGCCCCAGCATTTT. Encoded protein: CASRPSVMNQPQHF.

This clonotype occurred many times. CDR3 amino acids: CASSLTAFSITGELFF. The CDR3 DNA follows: TGTGCCAGCAGCTTAACAGCCTTTTCTATCACCGGGGAGCTGTTTTTT. V is TRBV7-7 and J is TRBJ2-2; D remains ambiguous. V lost 2 bases and J lost 4, with 14 bases in between. Germline assignment: CDR1 SSHAT and CDR2 FNYEAQ (reference sequence). The CDR3 runs to 16 residues. Based on the CDR3 plus reference TRBV7-7 and TRBJ2-2, the full variable domain is GAGVSQSPRYKVTKRGQDVTLRCDPISSHATLYWYQQALGQGPEFLTYFNYEAQPDKSGLPSDRFSAERPEGSISTLTIQRTEQRDSAMYRCASSLTAFSITGELFFGEGSRLTVL.

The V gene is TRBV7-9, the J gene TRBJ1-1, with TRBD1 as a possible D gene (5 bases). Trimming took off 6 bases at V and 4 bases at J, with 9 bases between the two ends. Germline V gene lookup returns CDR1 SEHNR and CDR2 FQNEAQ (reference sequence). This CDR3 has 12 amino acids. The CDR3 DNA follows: TGTGCCAGCAGTCCAGGGAGCACTGAAGCTTTCTTT. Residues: CASSPGSTEAFF. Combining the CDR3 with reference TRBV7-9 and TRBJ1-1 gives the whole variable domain DTGVSQNPRHKITKRGQNVTFRCDPISEHNRLYWYRQTLGQGPEFLTYFQNEAQLEKSRLLSDRFSAERPKGSFSTLEIQRTEQGDSAMYLCASSPGSTEAFFGQGTRLTVV.

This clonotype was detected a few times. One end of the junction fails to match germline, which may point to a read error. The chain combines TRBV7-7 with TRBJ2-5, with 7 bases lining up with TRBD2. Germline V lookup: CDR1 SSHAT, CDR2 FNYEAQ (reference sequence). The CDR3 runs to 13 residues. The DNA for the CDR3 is TGTGCTAGCAGAAGCGGGATGGGAGAGACCCAGTACTTC. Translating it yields CASRSGMGETQYF.

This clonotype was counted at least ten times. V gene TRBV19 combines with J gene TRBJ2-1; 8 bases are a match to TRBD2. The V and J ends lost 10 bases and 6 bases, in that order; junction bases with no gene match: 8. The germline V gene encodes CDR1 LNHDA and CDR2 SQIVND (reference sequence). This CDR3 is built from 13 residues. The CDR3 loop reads CATQPGGPNEQFF. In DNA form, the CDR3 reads TGTGCCACCCAACCGGGGGGGCCCAATGAGCAGTTCTTC.

CDR3 sequence reads: CASSIPGLLSGYTF. CDR3 sequence (DNA): TGTGCCAGTAGTATCCCCGGACTTCTTTCTGGCTACACCTTC. V usage is TRBV19 and J usage is TRBJ1-2; unclear D gene. This CDR3 spans 14 amino acids. The V end lost 3 bases, the J end lost 7 bases, and 15 bases lay between the germline ends. Germline values: CDR1 LNHDA, CDR2 SQIVND (reference sequence).

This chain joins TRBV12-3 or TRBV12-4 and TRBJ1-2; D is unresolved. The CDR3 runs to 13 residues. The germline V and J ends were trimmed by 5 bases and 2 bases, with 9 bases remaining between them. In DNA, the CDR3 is TGTGCCAGCAGTGAACAGCCAAACTATGGCTACACCTTC. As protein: CASSEQPNYGYTF.

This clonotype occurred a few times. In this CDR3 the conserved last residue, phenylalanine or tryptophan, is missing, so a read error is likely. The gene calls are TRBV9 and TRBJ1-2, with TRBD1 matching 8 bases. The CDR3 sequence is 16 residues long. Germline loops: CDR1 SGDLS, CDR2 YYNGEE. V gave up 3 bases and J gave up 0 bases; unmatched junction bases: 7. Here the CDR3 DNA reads TGTGCCAGCAGCGCCGGATGGACAGGGCCTAACTATGGCTACACCCTC. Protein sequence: CASSAGWTGPNYGYTL.

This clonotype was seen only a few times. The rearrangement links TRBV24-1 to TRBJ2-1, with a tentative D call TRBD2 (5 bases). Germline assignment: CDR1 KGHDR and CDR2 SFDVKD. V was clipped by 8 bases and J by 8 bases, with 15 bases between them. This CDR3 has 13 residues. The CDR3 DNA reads TGTGCCACCAAAGGAGAGCGAGCGGATGAGCAGTTCTTC. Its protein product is CATKGERADEQFF.

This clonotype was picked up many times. The CDR3 nucleotides are TGTGCCAGCAGCATCGGGACTGACCCCCTAACGCTCTACAATGAGCAGTTCTTC. Residues: CASSIGTDPLTLYNEQFF. This sequence joins TRBV5-6 and TRBJ2-1; D perhaps matches TRBD2 (6 bases). V was trimmed by 4 bases and J by 3 bases, leaving 23 bases between them. The CDR3 spans 18 residues. The germline gives CDR1 SGHDT, CDR2 YYEEEE.

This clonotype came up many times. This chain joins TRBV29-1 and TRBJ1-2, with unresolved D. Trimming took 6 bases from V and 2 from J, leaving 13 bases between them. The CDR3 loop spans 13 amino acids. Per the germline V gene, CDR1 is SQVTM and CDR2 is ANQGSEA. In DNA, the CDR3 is TGCAGCGTGGGCACAGTCTTCAACTATGGCTACACCTTC. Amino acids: CSVGTVFNYGYTF.

Here the CDR3 DNA reads TGTGCCATCATGGGACTAGCACGAGAGACCCAGTACTTC. Residues: CAIMGLARETQYF. This chain connects TRBV10-3 to TRBJ2-5; 9 bases are shared with TRBD2. Germline loops: CDR1 ENHRY, CDR2 SYGVKD. This CDR3 has 13 amino acids. V was pared by 7 bases and J by 4 bases, with 4 bases of the junction left unmatched.

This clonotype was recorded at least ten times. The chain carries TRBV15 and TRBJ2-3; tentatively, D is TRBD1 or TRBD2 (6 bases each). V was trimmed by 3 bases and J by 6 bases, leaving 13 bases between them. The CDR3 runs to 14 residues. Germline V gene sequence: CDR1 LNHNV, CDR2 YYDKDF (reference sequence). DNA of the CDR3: TGTGCCACCAGCAGTAGTCGGGGGCCTGATACGCAGTATTTT. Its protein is CATSSSRGPDTQYF. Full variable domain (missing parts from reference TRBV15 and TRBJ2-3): DAMVIQNPRYQVTQFGKPVTLSCSQTLNHNVMYWYQQKSSQAPKLLFHYYDKDFNNEADTPDNFQSRRPNTSFCFLDIRSPGLGDTAMYLCATSSSRGPDTQYFGPGTRLTVL.